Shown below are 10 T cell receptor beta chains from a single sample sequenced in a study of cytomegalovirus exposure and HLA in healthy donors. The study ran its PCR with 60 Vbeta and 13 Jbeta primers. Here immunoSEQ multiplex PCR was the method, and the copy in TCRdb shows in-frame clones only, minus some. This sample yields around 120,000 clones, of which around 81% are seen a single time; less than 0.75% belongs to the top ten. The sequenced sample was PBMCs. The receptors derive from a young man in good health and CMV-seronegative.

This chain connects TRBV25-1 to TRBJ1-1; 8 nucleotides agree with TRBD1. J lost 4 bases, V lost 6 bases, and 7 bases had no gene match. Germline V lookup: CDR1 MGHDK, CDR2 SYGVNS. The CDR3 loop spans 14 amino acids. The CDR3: CASRPTGGGTEAFF. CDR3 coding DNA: TGTGCCAGCAGACCTACAGGGGGGGGCACTGAAGCTTTCTTT.

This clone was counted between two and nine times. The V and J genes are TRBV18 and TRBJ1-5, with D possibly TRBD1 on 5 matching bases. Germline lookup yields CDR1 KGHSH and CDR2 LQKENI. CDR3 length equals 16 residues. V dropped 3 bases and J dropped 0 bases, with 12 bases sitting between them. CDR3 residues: CASSPSRAHSNQPQHF. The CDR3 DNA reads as TGTGCCAGCTCACCCTCCAGGGCCCATAGCAATCAGCCCCAGCATTTT.

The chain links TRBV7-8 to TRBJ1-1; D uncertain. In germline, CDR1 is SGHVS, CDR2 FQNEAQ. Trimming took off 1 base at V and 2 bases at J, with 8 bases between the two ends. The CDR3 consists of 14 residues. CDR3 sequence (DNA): TGTGCCAGCAGCTTAGAATTCAGAAACACTGAAGCTTTCTTT. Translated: CASSLEFRNTEAFF.

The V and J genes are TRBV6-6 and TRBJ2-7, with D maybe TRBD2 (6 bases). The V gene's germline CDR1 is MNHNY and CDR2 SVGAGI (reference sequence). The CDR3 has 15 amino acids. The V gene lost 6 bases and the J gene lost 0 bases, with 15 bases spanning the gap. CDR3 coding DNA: TGTGCCAGCAGCCCCCCGCGGGGTAGCTCCTACGAGCAGTACTTC. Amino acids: CASSPPRGSSYEQYF.

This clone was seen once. Written as DNA, the CDR3 is TGTGCCAGCAGTTACTCGGGGCCCTCCTACGAGCAGTACTTC. Amino acid sequence: CASSYSGPSYEQYF. The chain combines TRBV6-5 with TRBJ2-7; tentatively, D is TRBD1 (5 bases). Trimming took off 0 bases at V and 0 bases at J, with 6 bases between the two ends. The CDR3 sequence is 14 residues long. Germline CDR1 reads MNHEY; CDR2 reads SVGAGI.

CDR3 in DNA: TGTGCCAGCAGCCATCGACCGGCGGGGGTAAATCAGCCCCAGCATTTT. The encoded protein is CASSHRPAGVNQPQHF. This chain links TRBV7-2 with TRBJ1-5, with a weak D call TRBD1 (5 bases). This CDR3 is 16 amino acids long. CDR1 is SGHTA and CDR2 is FQGNSA in the germline V gene. V lost 5 bases to trimming and J lost 4 bases, with 18 bases between them.

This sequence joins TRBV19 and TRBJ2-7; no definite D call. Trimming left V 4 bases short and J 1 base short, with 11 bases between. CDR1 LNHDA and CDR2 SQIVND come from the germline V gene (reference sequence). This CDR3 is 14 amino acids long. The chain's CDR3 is CASSSVGLSYEQYF. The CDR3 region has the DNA TGTGCCAGTAGTAGCGTTGGTCTTTCCTACGAGCAGTACTTC.

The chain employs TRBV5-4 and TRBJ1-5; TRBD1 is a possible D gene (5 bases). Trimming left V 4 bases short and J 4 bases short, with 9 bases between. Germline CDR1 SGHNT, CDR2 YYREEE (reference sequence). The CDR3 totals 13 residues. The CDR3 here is CASSVQGNQPQHF. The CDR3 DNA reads TGTGCCAGCAGCGTCCAGGGTAATCAGCCCCAGCATTTT.

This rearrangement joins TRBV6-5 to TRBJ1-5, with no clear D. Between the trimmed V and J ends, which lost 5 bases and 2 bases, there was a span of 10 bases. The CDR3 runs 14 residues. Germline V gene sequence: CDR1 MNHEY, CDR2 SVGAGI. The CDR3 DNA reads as TGTGCCAGCAGTCCCCCGCCGGGCAATCAGCCCCAGCATTTT. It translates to CASSPPPGNQPQHF.

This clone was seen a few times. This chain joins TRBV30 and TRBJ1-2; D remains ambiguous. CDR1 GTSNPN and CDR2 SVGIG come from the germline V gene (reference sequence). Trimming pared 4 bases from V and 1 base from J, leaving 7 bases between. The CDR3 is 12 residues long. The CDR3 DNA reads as TGTGCCTGGATCCCGTATAACTATGGCTACACCTTC. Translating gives CAWIPYNYGYTF. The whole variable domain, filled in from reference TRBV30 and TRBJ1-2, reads SQTIHQWPATLVQPVGSPLSLECTVEGTSNPNLYWYRQAAGRGLQLLFYSVGIGQISSEVPQNLSASRPQDRQFILSSKKLLLSDSGFYLCAWIPYNYGYTFGSGTRLTVV.